The clone carrying this TCR beta chain has only one observation. The data originate from a study of blood T cell repertoires in COVID-19. Study at large: Sources were T cells, B-cell-depleted T cells, or PBMCs; the material itself was cDNA or gDNA.

Original data processing: It was from reference gene primer amplification that nucleated cell counts were estimated. Some clones are missing from TCRdb's copy, which holds only in-frame ones; the method was immunoSEQ multiplex PCR. V and J calls and clone size follow that table, whereas D and trimming were derived from the DNA. The data hold about 130,000 clones, with 80% observed a single time. The clonotype was recovered from a man between 65 and 80 years old with acute or convalescent COVID-19. The sequenced material came from peripheral blood.

CDR3 loop: CASSFPGGQAQPQHF. The CDR3 coding sequence is TGTGCCAGCAGTTTCCCAGGGGGGCAGGCTCAGCCCCAGCATTTT. This sequence joins TRBV28 and TRBJ1-5, with 7 bases matching TRBD1. V lost 3 bases to trimming and J lost 6 bases; unmatched junction nucleotides: 8. The CDR3 covers 15 residues. Germline loops: CDR1 MDHEN, CDR2 SYDVKM.